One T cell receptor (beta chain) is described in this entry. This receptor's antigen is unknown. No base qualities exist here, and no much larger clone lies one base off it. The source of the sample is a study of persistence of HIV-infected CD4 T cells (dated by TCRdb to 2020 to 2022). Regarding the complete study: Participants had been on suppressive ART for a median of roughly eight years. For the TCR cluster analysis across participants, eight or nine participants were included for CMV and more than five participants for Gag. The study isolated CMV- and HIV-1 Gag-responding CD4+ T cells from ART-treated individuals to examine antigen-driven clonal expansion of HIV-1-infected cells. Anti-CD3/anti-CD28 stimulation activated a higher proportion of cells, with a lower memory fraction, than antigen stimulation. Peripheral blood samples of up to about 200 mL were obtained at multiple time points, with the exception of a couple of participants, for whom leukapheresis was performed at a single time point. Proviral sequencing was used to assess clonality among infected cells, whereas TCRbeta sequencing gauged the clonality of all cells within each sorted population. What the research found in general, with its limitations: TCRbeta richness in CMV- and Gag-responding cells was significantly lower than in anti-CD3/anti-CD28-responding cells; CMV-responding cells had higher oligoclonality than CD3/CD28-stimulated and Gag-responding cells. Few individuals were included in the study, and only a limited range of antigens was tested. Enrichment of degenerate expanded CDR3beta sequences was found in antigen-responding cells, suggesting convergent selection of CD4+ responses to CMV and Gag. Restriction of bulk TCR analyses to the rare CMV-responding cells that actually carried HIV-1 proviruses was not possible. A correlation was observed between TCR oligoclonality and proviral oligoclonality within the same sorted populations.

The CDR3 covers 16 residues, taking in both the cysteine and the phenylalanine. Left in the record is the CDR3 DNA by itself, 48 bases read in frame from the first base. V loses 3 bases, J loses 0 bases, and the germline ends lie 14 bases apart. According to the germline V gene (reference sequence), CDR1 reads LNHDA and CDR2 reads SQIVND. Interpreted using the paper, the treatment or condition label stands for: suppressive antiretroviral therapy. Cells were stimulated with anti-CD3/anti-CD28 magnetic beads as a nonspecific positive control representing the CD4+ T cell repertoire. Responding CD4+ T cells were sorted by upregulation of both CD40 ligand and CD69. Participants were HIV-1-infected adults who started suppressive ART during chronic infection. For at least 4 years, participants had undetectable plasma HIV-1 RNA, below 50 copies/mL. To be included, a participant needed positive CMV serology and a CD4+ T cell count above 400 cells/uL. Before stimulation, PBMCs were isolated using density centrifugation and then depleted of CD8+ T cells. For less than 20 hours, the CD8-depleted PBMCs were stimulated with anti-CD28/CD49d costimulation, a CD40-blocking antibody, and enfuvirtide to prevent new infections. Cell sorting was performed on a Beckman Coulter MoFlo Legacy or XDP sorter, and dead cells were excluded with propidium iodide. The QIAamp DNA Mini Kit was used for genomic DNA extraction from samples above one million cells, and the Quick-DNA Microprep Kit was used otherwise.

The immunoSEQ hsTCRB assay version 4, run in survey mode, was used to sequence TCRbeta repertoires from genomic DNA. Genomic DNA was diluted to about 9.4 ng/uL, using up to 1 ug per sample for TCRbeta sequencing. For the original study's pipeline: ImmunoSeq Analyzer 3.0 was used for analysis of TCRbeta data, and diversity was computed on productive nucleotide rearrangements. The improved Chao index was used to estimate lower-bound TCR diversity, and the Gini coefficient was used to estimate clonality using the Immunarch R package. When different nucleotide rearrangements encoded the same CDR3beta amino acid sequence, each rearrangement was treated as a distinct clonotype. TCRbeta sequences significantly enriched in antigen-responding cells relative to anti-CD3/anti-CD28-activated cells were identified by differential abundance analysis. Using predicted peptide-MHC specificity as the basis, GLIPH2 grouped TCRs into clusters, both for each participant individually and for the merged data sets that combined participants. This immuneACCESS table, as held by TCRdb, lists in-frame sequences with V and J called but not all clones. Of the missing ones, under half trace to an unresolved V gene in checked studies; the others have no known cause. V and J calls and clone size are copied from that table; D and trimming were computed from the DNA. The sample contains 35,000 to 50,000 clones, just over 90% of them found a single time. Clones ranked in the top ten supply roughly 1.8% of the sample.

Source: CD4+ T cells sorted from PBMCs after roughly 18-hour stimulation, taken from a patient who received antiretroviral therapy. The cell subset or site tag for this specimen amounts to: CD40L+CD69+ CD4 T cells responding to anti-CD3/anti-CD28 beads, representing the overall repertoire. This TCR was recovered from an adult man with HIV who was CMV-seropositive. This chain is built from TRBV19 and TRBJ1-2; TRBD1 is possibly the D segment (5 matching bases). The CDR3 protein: CASSMAGLMTNYGYTF. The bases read TGTGCCAGTAGTATGGCAGGGTTAATGACTAACTATGGCTACACCTTC.